Each of the 6 T cell receptor beta chains below was sequenced from the same sample in a study of blood T cell repertoires in COVID-19 (dated by TCRdb to 2019 to 2021). The library relied on the immunoSEQ multiplex PCR assay. Drawn from immuneACCESS, this table holds only the in-frame rearrangements with V and J called that TCRdb kept. Clones are partly lost; checked studies trace under half to an unresolved V gene and leave the rest unexplained. For this sample there are more than 40,000 clones; about 86% appear just once. The ten largest clones capture around 2.9% of the sample. The sequenced sample consisted of peripheral blood. Receptors originate from an elderly woman with acute or convalescent COVID-19.

V usage is TRBV11-2 and J usage is TRBJ1-3, with a possible D match to TRBD1 (5 bases). Trimming pared 4 bases from V and 4 bases from J, leaving 14 bases between. CDR1 and CDR2 (germline): SGHAT, FQNNGV. This CDR3 is 15 amino acids long. CDR3 bases: TGTGCCAGCAGCTCGCTAGGGGTATCGGGAAACACCATATATTTT. Protein sequence: CASSSLGVSGNTIYF.

The rearrangement links TRBV30 to TRBJ1-4, with 7 bases lining up with TRBD1. CDR3 length: 14 residues. With 4 bases clipped from V and 0 bases from J, the junction kept 2 bases outside the gene matches. The germline V gene encodes CDR1 GTSNPN and CDR2 SVGIG (reference sequence). The CDR3, as DNA: TGTGCCTGGAACAGGGGCCCAACTAATGAAAAACTGTTTTTT. It specifies CAWNRGPTNEKLFF.

The V gene is TRBV7-9, the J gene TRBJ1-2; 8 bases are shared with TRBD1. Germline V gene sequence: CDR1 SEHNR, CDR2 FQNEAQ (reference sequence). This CDR3 spans 13 amino acids. With 4 bases clipped from V and 5 bases from J, the junction kept 3 bases outside the gene matches. CDR3 residues: CASSSRQGYGYTF. For the CDR3, the DNA is TGTGCCAGCAGCTCCAGACAGGGGTATGGCTACACCTTC.

This sequence joins TRBV19 and TRBJ2-3, with D unresolved. Trimming left V 5 bases short and J 6 bases short, with 15 bases between. This CDR3 spans 14 amino acids. Germline V CDR1 and CDR2: LNHDA, SQIVND (reference sequence). This CDR3 is CASSASGSGDTQYF. CDR3 bases: TGTGCCAGTAGTGCCTCCGGTTCGGGTGATACGCAGTATTTT. The complete variable domain, with remaining parts taken from reference TRBV19 and TRBJ2-3, reads DGGITQSPKYLFRKEGQNVTLSCEQNLNHDAMYWYRQDPGQGLRLIYYSQIVNDFQKGDIAEGYSVSREKKESFPLTVTSAQKNPTAFYLCASSASGSGDTQYFGPGTRLTVL.

The chain links TRBV19 to TRBJ1-5; 7 bases agree with TRBD1. The V and J ends lost 0 bases and 5 bases, in that order; junction bases with no gene match: 7. The CDR3 is 16 amino acids. The V gene's germline CDR1 is LNHDA and CDR2 SQIVND (reference sequence). The CDR3 bases are TGTGCCAGTAGTATAGATCTCGGGGACAGATATCAGCCCCAGCATTTT. This codes for CASSIDLGDRYQPQHF.

The chain has TRBV9 and TRBJ1-2, with D uncertain. Trimming left V 0 bases short and J 8 bases short, with 14 bases between. The CDR3 runs to 14 residues. CDR1 SGDLS and CDR2 YYNGEE come from the germline V gene. CDR3: CASSVAEGSGGYTF. CDR3 DNA: TGTGCCAGCAGCGTAGCGGAGGGCTCGGGGGGCTACACCTTC. The complete variable domain, with remaining parts taken from reference TRBV9 and TRBJ1-2, reads DSGVTQTPKHLITATGQRVTLRCSPRSGDLSVYWYQQSLDQGLQFLIQYYNGEERAKGNILERFSAQQFPDLHSELNLSSLELGDSALYFCASSVAEGSGGYTFGSGTRLTVV.